This entry lists 14 T cell receptor beta chains sequenced from one sample in a study of blood T cell repertoires in COVID-19. Method: immunoSEQ multiplex PCR; TCRdb's copy keeps in-frame clones and lacks some. The sample records 40,000 to 55,000 clones, nearly 80% being singletons. What was sequenced was peripheral blood. The receptors come from a man between 65 and 80 years old with acute or convalescent COVID-19.

The genes are TRBV7-9 and TRBJ2-5, with 12 positions matching TRBD2. The length of the CDR3 is 17 residues. J lost 2 bases, V lost 5 bases, and 9 bases had no gene match. From germline, CDR1 is SEHNR and CDR2 FQNEAQ (reference sequence). The chain's CDR3 is CASSRTPSGREQETQYF. The CDR3, as DNA: TGTGCCAGCAGCCGAACTCCTAGCGGGAGGGAGCAAGAGACCCAGTACTTC.

The chain joins TRBV10-1 to TRBJ2-3; possibly TRBD2 for D (6 bases). Germline V CDR1 and CDR2: WNHNN, SYGVQD (reference sequence). Trimming left V 0 bases short and J 6 bases short, with 22 bases between. This CDR3 contains 18 residues. As DNA, the CDR3 is TGCGCCAGCAGTGAGTCTAGGGCAGGGAGGATGTTCGGGGATACGCAGTATTTT. It is translated as CASSESRAGRMFGDTQYF.

V gene TRBV6-4 combines with J gene TRBJ2-7, with 8 bases aligning to TRBD2. The length of the CDR3 is 15 residues. Germline values: CDR1 MRHNA, CDR2 SNTAGT. J was trimmed by 3 bases and V by 5 bases; bases with no gene match: 9. CDR3 residues: CASSHPCGGCYEQYF. CDR3 DNA: TGTGCCAGCAGTCACCCTTGCGGGGGGTGCTACGAGCAGTACTTC.

The rearrangement links TRBV9 to TRBJ2-5; 9 nucleotides match TRBD1. Germline V CDR1 and CDR2: SGDLS, YYNGEE. V was pared by 3 bases and J by 4 bases, with 7 bases of the junction left unmatched. This CDR3 has 15 residues. This CDR3 is CASSGGQGMRETQYF. DNA of the CDR3: TGTGCCAGCAGCGGAGGACAGGGGATGAGAGAGACCCAGTACTTC.

V and J are TRBV6-5 and TRBJ1-5, with 9 bases aligning to TRBD1. Germline-derived CDR1 and CDR2 are MNHEY and SVGAGI. The CDR3 covers 13 residues. V dropped 11 bases and J dropped 7; count of bases not matched to a gene: 9. In DNA, the CDR3 is TGTGCCGTGGGGCGGGACAGGGTACAGCCCCAGCATTTT. It yields the protein CAVGRDRVQPQHF.

The chain carries TRBV11-2 and TRBJ2-3; D might be TRBD2 (6 bases). V shed 1 base and J shed 2 bases, with 10 bases lying between them. The germline V gene encodes CDR1 SGHAT and CDR2 FQNNGV. This CDR3 is built from 15 residues. As DNA, the CDR3 is TGTGCCAGCAGCTTAGTCAGCGGGTTCACAGATACGCAGTATTTT. As protein: CASSLVSGFTDTQYF.

The rearrangement uses TRBV2 and TRBJ1-4, with D perhaps TRBD1 (5 bases). In germline, CDR1 is SNHLY, CDR2 FYNNEI. The V and J ends lost 4 bases and 3 bases respectively, with 12 bases between them. The CDR3 is 15 amino acids. The CDR3 coding sequence is TGTGCCAGCAGTGGTCAGGGTTTAGCTAATGAAAAACTGTTTTTT. This encodes CASSGQGLANEKLFF.

This chain connects TRBV7-2 to TRBJ1-1; TRBD1 might be the D (5 bases). The V gene lost 5 bases and the J gene lost 1 base, with 14 bases spanning the gap. Germline V gene sequence: CDR1 SGHTA, CDR2 FQGNSA. The CDR3 totals 15 residues. The CDR3 loop reads CASSKGTAWNTEAFF. CDR3 DNA sequence: TGTGCCAGCAGCAAAGGGACTGCCTGGAACACTGAAGCTTTCTTT.

The chain employs TRBV5-1 and TRBJ1-2; weak D call: TRBD1 (6 bases). Looked up from germline, CDR1 is SGHRS and CDR2 is YFSETQ. The V and J ends lost 2 bases and 0 bases respectively, with 11 bases between them. This CDR3 has 15 amino acids. The CDR3 nucleotides read TGCGCCAGCAGCTTCGGGACACCCTCTAACTATGGCTACACCTTC. Amino acid sequence: CASSFGTPSNYGYTF.

CDR3 region: CATLDRDTGELFF. The CDR3 DNA is TGCGCCACCCTCGACAGAGACACCGGGGAGCTGTTTTTT. The chain couples TRBV10-1 to TRBJ2-2, with D perhaps matching TRBD1 (5 bases). Trimming cost V 10 bases and J 3 bases, with 12 bases left between them. Germline V gives CDR1 WNHNN, CDR2 SYGVQD (reference sequence). The CDR3 covers 13 residues.

To note about this clone: One junction end disagrees with the germline gene, perhaps due to a read error. The V call is TRBV3-1 (or the pseudogene TRBV3-2), the J call TRBJ1-1; D is uncertain. From germline, CDR1 is LGHDT and CDR2 YNNKEL (reference sequence). This CDR3 comprises 13 residues. The CDR3 DNA reads TGTGCCAGCAGCCAAGGATCCGGGGTACACTTATTTTTT. It translates to CASSQGSGVHLFF.

V and J are TRBV4-3 and TRBJ1-3; 8 bases match TRBD1. Germline CDR1 reads LGHNA; CDR2 reads YSLEER. The CDR3 is 15 amino acids. The ends lost 4 bases at V and 4 bases at J; junction bases unmatched: 6. The CDR3 loop reads CASSPAGGAGNTIYF. The CDR3 region has the DNA TGCGCCAGCAGCCCTGCAGGGGGCGCGGGAAACACCATATATTTT.

The chain has TRBV6-2 or TRBV6-3 and TRBJ2-1; the match to TRBD1 covers 9 bases. V shed 4 bases and J 6 bases; nucleotides not matched to a gene: 1. The germline V gene has CDR1 MNHEY and CDR2 SVGEGT. This CDR3 comprises 13 residues. In DNA form, the CDR3 reads TGTGCCAGCAGTTCGACAGGGGGCAATGAGCAGTTCTTC. Protein: CASSSTGGNEQFF.

The chain employs TRBV7-9 and TRBJ1-2, with TRBD1 matching 8 bases. The CDR3 has 16 amino acids. The ends lost 1 base at V and 3 bases at J; junction bases unmatched: 7. Germline loops: CDR1 SEHNR, CDR2 FQNEAQ (reference sequence). CDR3 bases: TGTGCCAGCAGCTTAGTAAGCCAGGGGGCTGACTATGGCTACACCTTC. This codes for CASSLVSQGADYGYTF.